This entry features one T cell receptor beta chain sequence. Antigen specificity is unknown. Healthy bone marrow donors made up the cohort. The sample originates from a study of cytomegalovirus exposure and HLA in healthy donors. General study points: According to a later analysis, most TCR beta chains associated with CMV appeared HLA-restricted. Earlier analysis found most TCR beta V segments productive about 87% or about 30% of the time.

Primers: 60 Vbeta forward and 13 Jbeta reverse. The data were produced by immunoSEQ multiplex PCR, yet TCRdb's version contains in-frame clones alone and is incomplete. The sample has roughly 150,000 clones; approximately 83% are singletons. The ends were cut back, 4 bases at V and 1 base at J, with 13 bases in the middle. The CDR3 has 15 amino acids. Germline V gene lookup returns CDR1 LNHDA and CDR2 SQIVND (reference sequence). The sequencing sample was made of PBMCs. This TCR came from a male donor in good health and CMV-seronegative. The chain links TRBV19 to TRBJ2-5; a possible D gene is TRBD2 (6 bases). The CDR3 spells CASSSRDLTQETQYF. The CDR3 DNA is TGTGCCAGTAGTAGCCGGGACTTGACCCAAGAGACCCAGTACTTC.